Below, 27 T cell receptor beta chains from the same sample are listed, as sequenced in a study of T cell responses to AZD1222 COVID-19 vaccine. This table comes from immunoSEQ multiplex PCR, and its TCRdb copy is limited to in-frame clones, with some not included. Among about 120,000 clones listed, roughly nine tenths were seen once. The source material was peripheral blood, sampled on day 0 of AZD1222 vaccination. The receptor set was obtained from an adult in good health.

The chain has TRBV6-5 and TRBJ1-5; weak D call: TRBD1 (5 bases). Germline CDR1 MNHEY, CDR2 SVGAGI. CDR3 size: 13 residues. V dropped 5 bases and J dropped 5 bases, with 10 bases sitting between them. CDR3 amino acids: CASSNGGDQPQHF. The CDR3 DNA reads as TGTGCCAGCAGTAATGGGGGGGATCAGCCCCAGCATTTT.

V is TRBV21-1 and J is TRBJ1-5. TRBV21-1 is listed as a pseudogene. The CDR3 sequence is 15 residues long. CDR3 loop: CASSTGWGDDQPQHF. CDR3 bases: TGTGCCAGCAGCACGGGATGGGGGGACGATCAGCCCCAGCATTTT.

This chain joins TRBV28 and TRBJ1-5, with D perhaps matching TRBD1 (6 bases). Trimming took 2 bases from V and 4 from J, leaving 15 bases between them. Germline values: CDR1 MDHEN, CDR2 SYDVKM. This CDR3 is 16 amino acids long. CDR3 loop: CASSLPDRWPNQPQHF. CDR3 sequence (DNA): TGTGCCAGCAGTTTACCCGACAGGTGGCCTAATCAGCCCCAGCATTTT.

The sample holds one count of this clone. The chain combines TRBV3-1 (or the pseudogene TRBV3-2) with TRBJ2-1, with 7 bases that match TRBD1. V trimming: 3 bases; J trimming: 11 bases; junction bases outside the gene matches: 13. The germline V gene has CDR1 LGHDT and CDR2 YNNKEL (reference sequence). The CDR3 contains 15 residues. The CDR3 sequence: CASSHQGTERFKQFF. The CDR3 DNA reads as TGTGCCAGCAGCCACCAGGGGACAGAACGGTTCAAGCAGTTCTTC.

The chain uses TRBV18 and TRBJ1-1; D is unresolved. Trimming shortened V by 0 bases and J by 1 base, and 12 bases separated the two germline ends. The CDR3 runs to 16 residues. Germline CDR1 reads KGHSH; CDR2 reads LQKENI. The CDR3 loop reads CASSPPSGGQNTEAFF. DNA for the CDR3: TGTGCCAGCTCACCACCCTCGGGAGGTCAGAACACTGAAGCTTTCTTT.

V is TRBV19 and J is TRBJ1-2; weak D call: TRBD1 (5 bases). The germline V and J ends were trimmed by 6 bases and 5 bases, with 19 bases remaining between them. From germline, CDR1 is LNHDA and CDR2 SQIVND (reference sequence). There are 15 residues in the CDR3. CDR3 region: CASRRNPSGTYGYTF. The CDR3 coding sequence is TGTGCCAGTAGACGCAACCCCTCAGGGACGTATGGCTACACCTTC.

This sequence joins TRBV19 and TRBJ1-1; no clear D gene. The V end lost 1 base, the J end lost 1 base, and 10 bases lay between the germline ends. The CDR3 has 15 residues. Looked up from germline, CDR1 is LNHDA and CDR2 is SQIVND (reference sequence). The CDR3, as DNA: TGTGCCAGTAGTATAGCTGGGGTGCCGAACACTGAAGCTTTCTTT. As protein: CASSIAGVPNTEAFF. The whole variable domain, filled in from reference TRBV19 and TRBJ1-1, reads DGGITQSPKYLFRKEGQNVTLSCEQNLNHDAMYWYRQDPGQGLRLIYYSQIVNDFQKGDIAEGYSVSREKKESFPLTVTSAQKNPTAFYLCASSIAGVPNTEAFFGQGTRLTVV.

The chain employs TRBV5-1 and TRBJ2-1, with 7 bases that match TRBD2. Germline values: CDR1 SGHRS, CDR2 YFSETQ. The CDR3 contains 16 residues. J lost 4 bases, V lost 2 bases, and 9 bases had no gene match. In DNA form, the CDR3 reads TGCGCCAGCAGCTTACCGACTAGCTCGAATTACAATGAGCAGTTCTTC. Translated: CASSLPTSSNYNEQFF.

Written as DNA, the CDR3 is TGCGCCAGCAGCCCCGGACAGTTCCTCCGGGGCTACACCTTC. Translation gives CASSPGQFLRGYTF. The genes are TRBV4-3 and TRBJ1-2; D might be TRBD1 (6 bases). The CDR3 runs to 14 residues. Trimming stripped 4 bases from V and 8 bases from J, with 17 bases between. Germline V gene data show CDR1 as LGHNA and CDR2 as YSLEER.

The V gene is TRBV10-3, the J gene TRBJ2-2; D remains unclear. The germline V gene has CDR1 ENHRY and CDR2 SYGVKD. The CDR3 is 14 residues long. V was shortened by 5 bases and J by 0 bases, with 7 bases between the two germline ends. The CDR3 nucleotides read TGTGCCATCAGTAGAGGAGCGAACACCGGGGAGCTGTTTTTT. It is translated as CAISRGANTGELFF.

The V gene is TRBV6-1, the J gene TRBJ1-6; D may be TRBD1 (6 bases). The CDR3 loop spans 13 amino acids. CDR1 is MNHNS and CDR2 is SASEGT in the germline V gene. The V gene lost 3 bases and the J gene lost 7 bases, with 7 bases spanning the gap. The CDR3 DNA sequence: TGTGCCAGCAGTGAGAGGGGGAATTCACCCCTCCACTTT. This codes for CASSERGNSPLHF.

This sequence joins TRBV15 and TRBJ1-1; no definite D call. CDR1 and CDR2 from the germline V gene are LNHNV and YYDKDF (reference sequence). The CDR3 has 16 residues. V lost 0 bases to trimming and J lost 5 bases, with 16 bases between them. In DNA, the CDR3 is TGTGCCACCAGCAGAGATTCGTCAGCGGTTGGGACTGAAGCTTTCTTT. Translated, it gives CATSRDSSAVGTEAFF.

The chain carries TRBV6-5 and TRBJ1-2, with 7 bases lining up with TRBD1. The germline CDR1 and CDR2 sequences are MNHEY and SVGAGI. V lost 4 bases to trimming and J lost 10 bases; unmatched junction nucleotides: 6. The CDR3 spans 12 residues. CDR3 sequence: CASSSRTGLYTF. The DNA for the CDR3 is TGTGCCAGCAGTTCAAGGACAGGCCTCTACACCTTC.

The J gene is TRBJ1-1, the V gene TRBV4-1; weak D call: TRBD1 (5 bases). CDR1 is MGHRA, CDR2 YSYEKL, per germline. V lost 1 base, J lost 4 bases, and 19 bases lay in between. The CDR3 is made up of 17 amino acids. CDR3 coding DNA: TGCGCCAGCAGCCAAGCCAACTGGGGGGGAGGAGGCACTGAAGCTTTCTTT. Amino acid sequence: CASSQANWGGGGTEAFF.

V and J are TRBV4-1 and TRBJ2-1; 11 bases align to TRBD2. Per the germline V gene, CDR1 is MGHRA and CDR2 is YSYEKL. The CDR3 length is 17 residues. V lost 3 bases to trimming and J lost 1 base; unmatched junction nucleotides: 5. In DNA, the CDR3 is TGCGCCAGCAGCCACCTGACTAGCGGGAAATCCTACAATGAGCAGTTCTTC. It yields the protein CASSHLTSGKSYNEQFF.

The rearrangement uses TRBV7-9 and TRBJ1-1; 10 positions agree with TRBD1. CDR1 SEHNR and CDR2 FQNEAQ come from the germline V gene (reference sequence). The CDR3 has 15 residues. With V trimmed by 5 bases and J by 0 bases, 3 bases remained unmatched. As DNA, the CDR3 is TGTGCCAGCAGCCGACAGGGGGCCATGAACACTGAAGCTTTCTTT. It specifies CASSRQGAMNTEAFF.

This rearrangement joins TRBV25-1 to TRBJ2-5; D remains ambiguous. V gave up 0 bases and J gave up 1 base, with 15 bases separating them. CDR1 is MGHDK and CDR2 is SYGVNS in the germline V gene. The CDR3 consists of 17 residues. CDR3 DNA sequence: TGTGCCAGCAGTGAATATAGGCAGACCGATTTCCAAGAGACCCAGTACTTC. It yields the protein CASSEYRQTDFQETQYF.

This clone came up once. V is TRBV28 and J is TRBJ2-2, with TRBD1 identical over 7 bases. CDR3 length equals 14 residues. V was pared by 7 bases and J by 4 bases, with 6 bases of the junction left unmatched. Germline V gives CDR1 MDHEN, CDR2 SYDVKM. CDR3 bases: TGTGCCAGCATGGACAGGATAGCCACCGGGGAGCTGTTTTTT. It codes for CASMDRIATGELFF.

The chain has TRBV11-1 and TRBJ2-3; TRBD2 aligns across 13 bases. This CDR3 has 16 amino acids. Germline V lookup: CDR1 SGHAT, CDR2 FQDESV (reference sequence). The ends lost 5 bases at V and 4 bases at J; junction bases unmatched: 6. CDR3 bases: TGTGCCAGCAGCGCGGGGACTAGCGGGGTGGCAGATACGCAGTATTTT. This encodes CASSAGTSGVADTQYF.

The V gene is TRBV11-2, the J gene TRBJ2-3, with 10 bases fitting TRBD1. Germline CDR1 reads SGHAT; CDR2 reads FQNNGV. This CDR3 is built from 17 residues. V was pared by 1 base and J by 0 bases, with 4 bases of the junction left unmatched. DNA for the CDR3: TGTGCCAGCAGCTTAGCAGGGACAGGGGATAGCACAGATACGCAGTATTTT. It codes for CASSLAGTGDSTDTQYF.

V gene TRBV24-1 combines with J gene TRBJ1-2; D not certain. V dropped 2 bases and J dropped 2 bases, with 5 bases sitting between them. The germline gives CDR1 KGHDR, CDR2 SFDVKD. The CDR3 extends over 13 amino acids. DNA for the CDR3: TGTGCCACCAGTGATTCAGTCAACTATGGCTACACCTTC. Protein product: CATSDSVNYGYTF.

The CDR3 protein is CASSPQGYEQYF. DNA for the CDR3: TGTGCCAGCAGCCCTCAGGGGTACGAGCAGTACTTC. The chain has TRBV11-2 and TRBJ2-7, with D tentatively TRBD1 (6 bases). Per germline, CDR1 SGHAT and CDR2 FQNNGV. Trimming pared 5 bases from V and 4 bases from J, leaving 9 bases between. This CDR3 comprises 12 residues.

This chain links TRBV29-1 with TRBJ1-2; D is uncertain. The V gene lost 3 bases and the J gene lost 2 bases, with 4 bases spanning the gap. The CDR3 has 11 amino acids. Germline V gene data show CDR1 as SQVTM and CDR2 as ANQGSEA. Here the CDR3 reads CSVDSNYGYTF. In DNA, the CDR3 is TGCAGCGTTGACAGCAACTATGGCTACACCTTC.

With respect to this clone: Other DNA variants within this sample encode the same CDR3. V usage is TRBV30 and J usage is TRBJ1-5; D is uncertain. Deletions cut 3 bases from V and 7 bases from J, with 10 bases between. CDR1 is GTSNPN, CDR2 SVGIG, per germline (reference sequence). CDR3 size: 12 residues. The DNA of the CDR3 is TGTGCCTGGAGGGAGGGAGGGCAGCCCCAGCATTTT. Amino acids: CAWREGGQPQHF.

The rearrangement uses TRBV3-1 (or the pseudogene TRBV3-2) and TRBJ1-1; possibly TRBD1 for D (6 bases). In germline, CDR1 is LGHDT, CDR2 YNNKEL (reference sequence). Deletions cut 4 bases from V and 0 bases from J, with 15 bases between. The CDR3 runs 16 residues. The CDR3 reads CASSRGGGLVNTEAFF. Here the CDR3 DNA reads TGTGCCAGCAGCCGAGGCGGGGGGCTGGTGAACACTGAAGCTTTCTTT.

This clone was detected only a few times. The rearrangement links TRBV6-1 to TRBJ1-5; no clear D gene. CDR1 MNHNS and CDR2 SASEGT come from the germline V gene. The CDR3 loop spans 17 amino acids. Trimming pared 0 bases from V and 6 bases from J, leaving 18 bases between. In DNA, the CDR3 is TGTGCCAGCAGTGAAGCGTGGAGACCCCAGGACGGTCAGCCCCAGCATTTT. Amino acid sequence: CASSEAWRPQDGQPQHF.

The CDR3 protein is CASSPGLAKNIQYF. The CDR3 bases are TGTGCCAGCAGCCCTGGGTTAGCCAAAAACATTCAGTACTTC. The gene calls are TRBV25-1 and TRBJ2-4; D remains unclear. V shed 6 bases and J shed 0 bases, with 9 bases lying between them. Germline values: CDR1 MGHDK, CDR2 SYGVNS. The CDR3 sequence is 14 residues long.